These 18 T cell receptor beta chains came from one sample sequenced in a study of response to subunit inactivated influenza vaccine. TCRdb used MiXCR to reprocess the RT-PCR reads, holding one entry per CDR3 protein. Of about 540,000 distinct CDR3 sequences in the sample, around 15% were seen once. The material sequenced was PBMCs from blood, taken about 13 days after vaccination. All receptors come from a man between 45 and 60 years old who received an inactivated influenza vaccine.

The table lists this clonotype with a few counts. This chain links TRBV6-2 or TRBV6-3 with TRBJ2-3; 9 bases agree with TRBD2. With 7 bases clipped from V and 2 bases from J, the junction kept 7 bases outside the gene matches. Per the germline V gene, CDR1 is MNHEY and CDR2 is SVGEGT. This CDR3 comprises 15 residues. CDR3 in amino acids: CASTKAGGYTDTQYF. DNA for the CDR3: TGTGCCAGCACTAAAGCGGGGGGATACACAGATACGCAGTATTTT.

This chain links TRBV9 with TRBJ2-6; D perhaps matches TRBD2 (6 bases). Germline loops: CDR1 SGDLS, CDR2 YYNGEE. CDR3 size: 17 residues. The ends were cut back, 0 bases at V and 1 base at J, with 11 bases in the middle. CDR3 protein: CASSVGLDGSGANVLTF. For the CDR3, the DNA is TGTGCCAGCAGCGTAGGACTAGATGGGTCTGGGGCCAACGTCCTGACTTTC.

J is TRBJ1-5 and V is TRBV19; no definite D call. CDR1 LNHDA and CDR2 SQIVND come from the germline V gene (reference sequence). Trimming pared 4 bases from V and 0 bases from J, leaving 10 bases between. This CDR3 region has 15 residues. This chain's CDR3 is CASSTFRYSNQPQHF. The CDR3 nucleotides read TGTGCCAGTAGTACGTTTCGTTATAGCAATCAGCCCCAGCATTTT.

This clonotype was seen a handful of times. The chain carries TRBV5-1 and TRBJ2-5; 7 bases align to TRBD1. CDR1 SGHRS and CDR2 YFSETQ come from the germline V gene. The V segment lost 4 bases and the J segment 3 bases; nucleotides outside the gene matches: 3. The CDR3 has 13 amino acids. The CDR3 DNA sequence: TGCGCCAGCAGCGAGGGACAGAAAGAGACCCAGTACTTC. Translated: CASSEGQKETQYF.

The genes are TRBV7-9 and TRBJ1-2; no definite D call. The CDR3 is 12 residues long. From germline, CDR1 is SEHNR and CDR2 FQNEAQ (reference sequence). V was pared by 5 bases and J by 4 bases, with 8 bases between. DNA for the CDR3: TGTGCCAGCAGCGGCGGAATCTATGGCTACACCTTC. Translating gives CASSGGIYGYTF.

The CDR3 region is CSARCSLRSETQYF. The CDR3 bases are TGCAGTGCTAGATGCAGTCTCCGATCAGAGACCCAGTACTTC. J is TRBJ2-5 and V is TRBV20-1, with unresolved D. V dropped 2 bases and J dropped 4 bases, with 14 bases sitting between them. CDR1 is DFQATT and CDR2 is SNEGSKA in the germline V gene (reference sequence). The CDR3 has 14 residues.

This chain uses TRBV20-1 with TRBJ2-3; a weak D match, TRBD2 (6 bases). CDR1 DFQATT and CDR2 SNEGSKA come from the germline V gene (reference sequence). CDR3 length: 14 residues. Trimming took off 4 bases at V and 0 bases at J, with 11 bases between the two ends. The CDR3 DNA reads as TGCAGTGCTAACCCGGGACTTAGCACAGATACGCAGTATTTT. It is translated as CSANPGLSTDTQYF.

This clonotype was found a few times. This chain uses TRBV12-3 or TRBV12-4 with TRBJ1-1; D unclear. The CDR3 is made up of 15 amino acids. V dropped 5 bases and J dropped 0 bases, with 13 bases sitting between them. The CDR3 is CASSASNSLNTEAFF. CDR3 bases: TGTGCCAGCAGTGCCTCGAACAGCTTGAACACTGAAGCTTTCTTT.

The chain combines TRBV6-2 or TRBV6-3 with TRBJ1-4, with D hard to call. Per the germline V gene, CDR1 is MNHEY and CDR2 is SVGEGT. The CDR3 is made up of 13 amino acids. V lost 2 bases and J lost 8, with 9 bases in between. CDR3 loop: CASSYDGNEKLFF. CDR3 nucleotide sequence: TGTGCCAGCAGTTACGACGGTAACGAAAAACTGTTTTTT.

This clonotype appeared a few times. V and J are TRBV11-2 and TRBJ2-3; D remains ambiguous. This CDR3 contains 14 residues. CDR1 and CDR2 from the germline V gene are SGHAT and FQNNGV. V was clipped by 2 bases and J by 8 bases, with 14 bases between them. The DNA for the CDR3 is TGTGCCAGCAGCTTATTCGATGTTTATGGTACGCAGTATTTT. This encodes CASSLFDVYGTQYF. Together with reference TRBV11-2 and TRBJ2-3, the CDR3 gives the full variable domain: EAGVAQSPRYKIIEKRQSVAFWCNPISGHATLYWYQQILGQGPKLLIQFQNNGVVDDSQLPKDRFSAERLKGVDSTLKIQPAKLEDSAVYLCASSLFDVYGTQYFGPGTRLTVL.

This clonotype was seen a few times. The chain carries TRBV2 and TRBJ2-1, with TRBD2 matching over 9 bases. The CDR3 sequence is 15 residues long. Unmatched junction bases numbered 12, after V lost 8 bases and J lost 7 bases. Germline CDR1 SNHLY, CDR2 FYNNEI. The DNA of the CDR3 is TGTGCCAGCGAGGGACGACTAGCGGTTTATAATGAGCAGTTCTTC. Its translation: CASEGRLAVYNEQFF.

The chain is built from TRBV18 and TRBJ2-5; TRBD1 aligns across 7 bases. The V gene's germline CDR1 is KGHSH and CDR2 LQKENI. The CDR3 totals 16 residues. The V gene end was trimmed by 4 bases and the J gene end by 2 bases; junction bases not matched to a gene: 10. CDR3 nucleotides: TGTGCCAGCTCACGCGAGACACACAGGGGTCAAGAGACCCAGTACTTC. It translates to CASSRETHRGQETQYF.

The genes are TRBV5-1 and TRBJ1-1; D is possibly TRBD1 (5 bases). V lost 0 bases, J lost 2 bases, and 11 bases lay in between. The CDR3 extends over 15 amino acids. Germline CDR1 reads SGHRS; CDR2 reads YFSETQ. The CDR3 protein is CASSLVLGVNTEAFF. The CDR3 nucleotides read TGCGCCAGCAGCTTGGTCCTAGGGGTAAACACTGAAGCTTTCTTT.

In its sample, this clonotype was seen a few times. The chain joins TRBV12-3 or TRBV12-4 to TRBJ2-3; D ambiguous. V lost 6 bases and J 7 bases, leaving 11 bases between the germline ends. This CDR3 is built from 12 residues. CDR3 in DNA: TGTGCCAGCAGGCCTGACGTGAATACGCAGTATTTT. Translation: CASRPDVNTQYF.

V is TRBV5-1 and J is TRBJ1-6, with 9 bases that match TRBD1. The CDR3 runs to 15 residues. V lost 4 bases and J lost 8; bases outside the gene matches: 7. Germline CDR1 is SGHRS and CDR2 is YFSETQ. CDR3 nucleotide sequence: TGCGCCAGCAGCCCCACCGGGACAGGGCATTCACCCCTCCACTTT. Translated: CASSPTGTGHSPLHF.

The chain couples TRBV6-5 to TRBJ2-7; weak D call: TRBD2 (5 bases). The CDR3 sequence is 17 residues long. Trimming shortened V by 2 bases and J by 3 bases, and 20 bases separated the two germline ends. CDR1 is MNHEY, CDR2 SVGAGI, per germline. The CDR3 region is CASSYPTRGEGSYEQYF. The CDR3 DNA is TGTGCCAGCAGTTACCCCACCCGAGGTGAGGGCAGCTACGAGCAGTACTTC.

V gene TRBV10-3 combines with J gene TRBJ2-2; 7 positions match TRBD2. Germline assignment: CDR1 ENHRY and CDR2 SYGVKD. There are 14 residues in the CDR3. V was pared by 10 bases and J by 3 bases, with 8 bases of the junction left unmatched. The CDR3 is CATQAGLDTGELFF. The CDR3 DNA reads as TGTGCCACCCAAGCGGGACTTGACACCGGGGAGCTGTTTTTT.

This clonotype was detected a few times. The rearrangement uses TRBV12-3 or TRBV12-4 and TRBJ1-5; tentatively, D is TRBD1 (5 bases). The CDR3 loop spans 14 amino acids. V lost 7 bases, J lost 7 bases, and 17 bases lay in between. CDR3 nucleotide sequence: TGTGCCAGCACCAACTCCAGGGTAAAACAGCCCCAGCATTTT. Amino acid sequence: CASTNSRVKQPQHF.